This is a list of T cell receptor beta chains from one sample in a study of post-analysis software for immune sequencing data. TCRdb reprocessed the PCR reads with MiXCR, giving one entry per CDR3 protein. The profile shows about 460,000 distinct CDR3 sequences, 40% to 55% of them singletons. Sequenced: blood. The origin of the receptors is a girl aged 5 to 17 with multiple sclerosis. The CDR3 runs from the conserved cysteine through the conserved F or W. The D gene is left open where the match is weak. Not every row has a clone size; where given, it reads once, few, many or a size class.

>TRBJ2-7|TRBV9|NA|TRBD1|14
TGTGCCAGCAGCGTCCGGGACAGGTCCTACGAGCAGTACTTC
CASSVRDRSYEQYF
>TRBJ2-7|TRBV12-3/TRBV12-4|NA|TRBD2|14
TGTGCCAGCAGTTTATTAGCGGGAGGCTACGAGCAGTACTTC
CASSLLAGGYEQYF
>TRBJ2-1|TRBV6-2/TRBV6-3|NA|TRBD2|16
TGTGCCAGCAGTTACAGGACTAGCGGGAGGGGTAATGAGCAGTTCTTC
CASSYRTSGRGNEQFF
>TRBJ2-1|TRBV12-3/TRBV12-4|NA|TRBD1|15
TGTGCCAGCAGGGGAGACAGGGGGGGATACAATGAGCAGTTCTTC
CASRGDRGGYNEQFF
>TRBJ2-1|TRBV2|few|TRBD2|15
TGTGCCAGCGGGTTGGCGGGAGATTTTGGCGATGAGCAGTTCTTC
CASGLAGDFGDEQFF
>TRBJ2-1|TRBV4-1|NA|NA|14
TGCGCCAGCAGCTCCCGGAGCTCCCACAATGAGCAGTTCTTC
CASSSRSSHNEQFF
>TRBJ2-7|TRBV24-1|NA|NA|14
TGTGCCACCAGTGCGGCGGGGACAGCCTACGAGCAGTACTTC
CATSAAGTAYEQYF
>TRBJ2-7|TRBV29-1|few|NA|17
TGCAGCGTTGAAGTTGCTTTCGACAGGTACGGGACCTACGAGCAGTACTTC
CSVEVAFDRYGTYEQYF
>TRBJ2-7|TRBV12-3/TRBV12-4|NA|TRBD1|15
TGTGCCAGCAGTTCAAGGACAGGGCCTCAGTACGAGCAGTACTTC
CASSSRTGPQYEQYF
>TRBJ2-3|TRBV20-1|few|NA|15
TGCAGTGCTAGAGCGACTAACCCCCCCACAGATACGCAGTATTTT
CSARATNPPTDTQYF
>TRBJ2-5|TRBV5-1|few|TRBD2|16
TGCGCCAGCAGCCAGGTTGGGGCGGGAGTCGGAGAGACCCAGTACTTC
CASSQVGAGVGETQYF
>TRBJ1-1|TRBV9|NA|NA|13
TGTGCCAGCAGCGTAGATTTGTACACTGAAGCTTTCTTT
CASSVDLYTEAFF
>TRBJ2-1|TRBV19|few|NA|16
TGTGCCAGTAGTCCGGGGAGCGGAGAGGCGTACAATGAGCAGTTCTTC
CASSPGSGEAYNEQFF
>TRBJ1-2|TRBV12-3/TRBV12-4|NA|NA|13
TGTGCCAGCAAACGGGCAGGTCGCTATGGCTACACCTTC
CASKRAGRYGYTF
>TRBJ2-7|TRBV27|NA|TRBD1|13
TGTGCCAGCAGCCTCAGGGGGCGAAGCGAGCAGTACTTC
CASSLRGRSEQYF
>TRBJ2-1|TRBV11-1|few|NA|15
TGTGCCAGCAGCTTAGTTGGCGGGACCTTCAATGAGCAGTTCTTC
CASSLVGGTFNEQFF